The clone carrying this TCR beta chain has more than one count but fewer than ten. V lost 3 bases to trimming and J lost 9 bases, with 12 bases between them. The CDR3 runs to 13 residues. Germline V gene lookup returns CDR1 KGHSY and CDR2 FQNENV. These data belong to a study of blood T cell repertoires in COVID-19. Profiled with immunoSEQ multiplex PCR; TCRdb holds only in-frame clones, not every one. The repertoire has fewer than 200,000 clones, under 90% of them found once; the top ten carry 6.9%. The specimen was peripheral blood. This clonotype originated in a man between 60 and 75 years old with acute or convalescent COVID-19. This rearrangement joins TRBV16 to TRBJ2-4; D may be TRBD2 (5 bases). CDR3 DNA sequence: TGTGCCAGCAGCCAGAGGGAAGTGGGCATTCAGTACTTC. Translating gives CASSQREVGIQYF. Together with reference TRBV16 and TRBJ2-4, the CDR3 gives the full variable domain: GEEVAQTPKHLVRGEGQKAKLYCAPIKGHSYVFWYQQVLKNEFKFLISFQNENVFDETGMPKERFSAKCLPNSPCSLEIQATKLEDSAVYFCASSQREVGIQYFGAGTRLSVL.